The 24 T cell receptor beta chains given below trace back to one sample, sequenced in a study of blood T cell repertoires in COVID-19. Using immunoSEQ multiplex PCR, the repertoire was profiled, and TCRdb retains in-frame clones only, with some absent. This sample carries about 130,000 clones, 88% of them seen once, and the ten largest clones take roughly 2.1%. The sequenced material came from peripheral blood. The receptors come from a man in his 70s with active COVID-19.

The rearrangement uses TRBV27 and TRBJ1-1; D possibly corresponds to TRBD1 (6 bases). From germline, CDR1 is MNHEY and CDR2 SMNVEV (reference sequence). The CDR3 contains 12 residues. Trimming took off 7 bases at V and 4 bases at J, with 10 bases between the two ends. CDR3 sequence: CASKRGGTEAFF. Here the CDR3 DNA reads TGTGCCAGCAAAAGGGGGGGCACTGAAGCTTTCTTT.

J is TRBJ2-2 and V is TRBV7-2; TRBD1 is a possible D gene (5 bases). The CDR3 has 15 amino acids. CDR1 is SGHTA and CDR2 is FQGNSA in the germline V gene. V was pared by 1 base and J by 6 bases, with 12 bases between. CDR3: CASSLVTGVAGELFF. The CDR3, as DNA: TGTGCCAGCAGCTTAGTCACAGGAGTGGCCGGGGAGCTGTTTTTT.

The chain combines TRBV5-1 with TRBJ1-3, with D possibly matching TRBD1 (5 bases). Germline V gene data show CDR1 as SGHRS and CDR2 as YFSETQ. V lost 0 bases and J lost 0, with 16 bases in between. This CDR3 region has 18 residues. The CDR3 spells CASSLGPRQPFSGNTIYF. CDR3 coding DNA: TGCGCCAGCAGCTTGGGGCCGAGACAGCCATTCTCTGGAAACACCATATATTTT.

This chain uses TRBV5-1 with TRBJ2-3, with 9 bases fitting TRBD2. The CDR3 spans 14 residues. Trimming at V came to 7 bases and at J to 5 bases, leaving 8 bases not matched to a gene. Looked up from germline, CDR1 is SGHRS and CDR2 is YFSETQ. The CDR3 protein is CASGVAGDKDTQYF. The CDR3 DNA is TGCGCCAGCGGGGTAGCGGGGGATAAAGATACGCAGTATTTT.

This clone came up once. As DNA, the CDR3 is TGTGCCAGCTCACCAGGGACTCAAGAGACCCAGTACTTC. Encoded protein: CASSPGTQETQYF. The chain links TRBV18 to TRBJ2-5; weak D call: TRBD2 (6 bases). This CDR3 has 13 amino acids. V was shortened by 2 bases and J by 2 bases, with 6 bases between the two germline ends. The germline CDR1 and CDR2 sequences are KGHSH and LQKENI. Supplemented by reference TRBV18 and TRBJ2-5, the full variable domain reads NAGVMQNPRHLVRRRGQEARLRCSPMKGHSHVYWYRQLPEEGLKFMVYLQKENIIDESGMPKERFSAEFPKEGPSILRIQQVVRGDSAAYFCASSPGTQETQYFGPGTRLLVL.

The V and J genes are TRBV7-9 and TRBJ2-7; D might be TRBD2 (5 bases). The CDR3 is 14 amino acids. V gave up 5 bases and J gave up 2 bases, with 13 bases separating them. CDR1 is SEHNR and CDR2 is FQNEAQ in the germline V gene (reference sequence). CDR3 in amino acids: CASSQLTGTYEQYF. The CDR3 DNA reads TGTGCCAGCAGCCAATTGACGGGGACCTACGAGCAGTACTTC.

V gene TRBV5-6 combines with J gene TRBJ1-6; the match to TRBD1 covers 7 bases. CDR1 is SGHDT, CDR2 YYEEEE, per germline. V dropped 4 bases and J dropped 6; count of bases not matched to a gene: 4. CDR3 length: 14 residues. CDR3 region: CASSLRQGNSPLHF. In nucleotides, the CDR3 is TGTGCCAGCAGCCTACGACAGGGTAATTCACCCCTCCACTTT.

The chain carries TRBV30 and TRBJ1-5; maybe TRBD1 (6 bases). The CDR3 is 17 residues long. Germline lookup yields CDR1 GTSNPN and CDR2 SVGIG (reference sequence). V lost 2 bases and J lost 0, with 17 bases in between. The CDR3 protein is CAWSPRQVPYSNQPQHF. The CDR3 region has the DNA TGTGCCTGGAGTCCTAGACAGGTCCCTTATAGCAATCAGCCCCAGCATTTT. Full variable domain (remainder filled in from reference TRBV30 and TRBJ1-5): SQTIHQWPATLVQPVGSPLSLECTVEGTSNPNLYWYRQAAGRGLQLLFYSVGIGQISSEVPQNLSASRPQDRQFILSSKKLLLSDSGFYLCAWSPRQVPYSNQPQHFGDGTRLSIL.

The genes are TRBV3-1 (or the pseudogene TRBV3-2) and TRBJ2-5, with TRBD1 matching over 8 bases. CDR3 length: 17 amino acids. Unmatched junction bases numbered 11, after V lost 4 bases and J lost 1 base. From germline, CDR1 is LGHDT and CDR2 YNNKEL (reference sequence). The DNA for the CDR3 is TGTGCCAGCAGCCCAGAAGGACAGGGTAGGGGCCAAGAGACCCAGTACTTC. Its translation: CASSPEGQGRGQETQYF.

The chain employs TRBV4-1 and TRBJ1-2; TRBD1 agrees at 7 bases. Trimming at V came to 4 bases and at J to 2 bases, leaving 13 bases not matched to a gene. The CDR3 has 17 amino acids. The germline V gene encodes CDR1 MGHRA and CDR2 YSYEKL. This CDR3 reads CASSPVSGGSLNYGYTF. DNA of the CDR3: TGCGCCAGCAGCCCTGTGTCAGGGGGATCCCTCAACTATGGCTACACCTTC.

The DNA of the CDR3 is TGTGCCAGCAGCGACGAGCTATCTAGATCTTATACGTACTACGAGCAGTACTTC. This sequence encodes CASSDELSRSYTYYEQYF. The gene calls are TRBV6-2 or TRBV6-3 and TRBJ2-7; D unresolved. The CDR3 extends over 18 amino acids. Trimming shortened V by 6 bases and J by 3 bases, and 27 bases separated the two germline ends. The germline gives CDR1 MNHEY, CDR2 SVGEGT.

The chain uses TRBV2 and TRBJ2-3; 8 positions agree with TRBD2. The V and J ends lost 7 bases and 4 bases, in that order; junction bases with no gene match: 10. This CDR3 has 15 residues. Germline values: CDR1 SNHLY, CDR2 FYNNEI. The CDR3 DNA reads TGTGCCAGCACCCCCACAGCGGGAGTTCCAGATACGCAGTATTTT. Its translation: CASTPTAGVPDTQYF. Combining the CDR3 with reference TRBV2 and TRBJ2-3 gives the whole variable domain EPEVTQTPSHQVTQMGQEVILRCVPISNHLYFYWYRQILGQKVEFLVSFYNNEISEKSEIFDDQFSVERPDGSNFTLKIRSTKLEDSAMYFCASTPTAGVPDTQYFGPGTRLTVL.

This clone was seen a few times. The chain uses TRBV5-1 and TRBJ2-7; 9 nucleotides agree with TRBD1. Trimming at V came to 0 bases and at J to 5 bases, leaving 6 bases not matched to a gene. This CDR3 comprises 15 residues. In germline, CDR1 is SGHRS, CDR2 YFSETQ. The CDR3 DNA follows: TGCGCCAGCAGCTTGGCGCAGACAGGGGGAAACGAGCAGTACTTC. Translated, it gives CASSLAQTGGNEQYF.

The J gene is TRBJ2-1, the V gene TRBV19, with 8 bases fitting TRBD1. The CDR3 totals 13 residues. Trimming at V came to 6 bases and at J to 6 bases, leaving 4 bases not matched to a gene. Germline CDR1 and CDR2: LNHDA and SQIVND (reference sequence). In DNA form, the CDR3 reads TGTGCCAGTAGGACAGGGGTGATCAATGAGCAGTTCTTC. This gives the protein CASRTGVINEQFF.

The chain recombines TRBV5-4 with TRBJ2-3; 10 nucleotides align to TRBD2. The V and J ends lost 2 bases and 2 bases, in that order; junction bases with no gene match: 5. CDR1 is SGHNT and CDR2 is YYREEE in the germline V gene (reference sequence). This CDR3 spans 16 amino acids. The CDR3 reads CASSLRTSGNTDTQYF. For the CDR3, the DNA is TGTGCCAGCAGCTTACGGACTAGCGGTAACACAGATACGCAGTATTTT.

This sequence joins TRBV2 and TRBJ1-3; a weak D match, TRBD1 (5 bases). This CDR3 has 13 amino acids. Germline V gene lookup returns CDR1 SNHLY and CDR2 FYNNEI. V shed 10 bases and J shed 0 bases, with 10 bases lying between them. Here the CDR3 DNA reads TGTGCCAACAGAGGGGACTCTGGAAACACCATATATTTT. This codes for CANRGDSGNTIYF. The whole variable domain, remainder taken from reference TRBV2 and TRBJ1-3, is EPEVTQTPSHQVTQMGQEVILRCVPISNHLYFYWYRQILGQKVEFLVSFYNNEISEKSEIFDDQFSVERPDGSNFTLKIRSTKLEDSAMYFCANRGDSGNTIYFGEGSWLTVV.

This clone was picked up one time. This chain links TRBV14 with TRBJ1-4; 12 bases match TRBD1. The length of the CDR3 is 20 residues. In germline, CDR1 is SGHDN, CDR2 FVKESK. V shed 1 base and J 0 bases; nucleotides not matched to a gene: 9. The CDR3, as DNA: TGTGCCAGCAGCCAAGTCCCCGGGACAGGGGGCCTTGCAACTAATGAAAAACTGTTTTTT. Translation gives CASSQVPGTGGLATNEKLFF.

J is TRBJ2-3 and V is TRBV18, with D tentatively TRBD1 (5 bases). Looked up from germline, CDR1 is KGHSH and CDR2 is LQKENI. The CDR3 extends over 15 amino acids. The V end was cut by 2 bases, the J end by 4 bases, with 13 bases between. CDR3 sequence: CASSPTAGLADTQYF. The DNA of the CDR3 is TGTGCCAGCTCACCAACGGCAGGGTTGGCAGATACGCAGTATTTT.

The CDR3 loop is CASSPGRGPGYSNQPQHF. The CDR3 DNA follows: TGTGCCAGCAGCCCTGGCAGGGGGCCCGGGTATAGCAATCAGCCCCAGCATTTT. The V and J genes are TRBV3-1 (or the pseudogene TRBV3-2) and TRBJ1-5; 8 bases match TRBD1. The length of the CDR3 is 18 residues. The V segment lost 4 bases and the J segment 0 bases; nucleotides outside the gene matches: 11. Germline V gene data show CDR1 as LGHDT and CDR2 as YNNKEL (reference sequence).

The chain joins TRBV27 to TRBJ2-7; D unresolved. Trimming removed 5 bases at V and 3 bases at J, with 5 bases between. Germline V gene lookup returns CDR1 MNHEY and CDR2 SMNVEV (reference sequence). This CDR3 region has 11 residues. As DNA, the CDR3 is TGTGCCAGCAGTGCCGGCTACGAGCAGTACTTC. It translates to CASSAGYEQYF.

The chain combines TRBV10-1 with TRBJ2-3; possible D gene TRBD2, 6 bases. The germline CDR1 and CDR2 sequences are WNHNN and SYGVQD (reference sequence). The CDR3 contains 16 residues. V lost 0 bases, J lost 1 base, and 11 bases lay in between. The CDR3 here is CASSESHGSGTDTQYF. Written as DNA, the CDR3 is TGCGCCAGCAGTGAGTCGCACGGGAGTGGCACAGATACGCAGTATTTT.

This chain joins TRBV11-3 and TRBJ2-7, with D perhaps TRBD1 (5 bases). In germline, CDR1 is SGHNT, CDR2 YENEEA. The CDR3 loop spans 13 amino acids. Trimming cost V 7 bases and J 3 bases, with 13 bases left between them. CDR3 sequence reads: CASTGPYFYEQYF. The CDR3 region has the DNA TGTGCCAGCACAGGGCCCTATTTCTACGAGCAGTACTTC. Full variable domain (remainder filled in from reference TRBV11-3 and TRBJ2-7): EAGVVQSPRYKIIEKKQPVAFWCNPISGHNTLYWYLQNLGQGPELLIRYENEEAVDDSQLPKDRFSAERLKGVDSTLKIQPAELGDSAVYLCASTGPYFYEQYFGPGTRLTVT.

The chain joins TRBV27 to TRBJ2-3; D might be TRBD2 (5 bases). Germline CDR1 is MNHEY and CDR2 is SMNVEV (reference sequence). The CDR3 runs to 14 residues. V lost 9 bases and J lost 3, with 16 bases in between. The CDR3 region has the DNA TGTGCCAGTTCTCTCATTAGCGAGACAGATACGCAGTATTTT. This codes for CASSLISETDTQYF.

This chain connects TRBV3-1 (or the pseudogene TRBV3-2) to TRBJ2-2; 9 positions agree with TRBD1. Germline CDR1 is LGHDT and CDR2 is YNNKEL (reference sequence). This CDR3 region has 15 residues. V lost 3 bases and J lost 5; bases outside the gene matches: 4. CDR3 nucleotides: TGTGCCAGCAGCCATTTCGACAGGGGGACCGGGGAGCTGTTTTTT. It is translated as CASSHFDRGTGELFF.